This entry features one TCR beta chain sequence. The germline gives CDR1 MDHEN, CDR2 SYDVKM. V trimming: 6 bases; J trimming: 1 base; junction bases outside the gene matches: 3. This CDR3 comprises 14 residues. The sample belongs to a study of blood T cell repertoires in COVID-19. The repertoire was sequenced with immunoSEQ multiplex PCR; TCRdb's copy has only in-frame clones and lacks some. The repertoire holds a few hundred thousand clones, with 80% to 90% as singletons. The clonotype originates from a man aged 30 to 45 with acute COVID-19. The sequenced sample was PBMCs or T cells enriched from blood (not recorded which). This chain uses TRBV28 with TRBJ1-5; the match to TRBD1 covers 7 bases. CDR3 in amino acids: CASSRDRSNQPQHF. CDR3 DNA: TGTGCCAGCAGCAGGGACAGAAGCAATCAGCCCCAGCATTTT. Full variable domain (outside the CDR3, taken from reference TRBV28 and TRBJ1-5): DVKVTQSSRYLVKRTGEKVFLECVQDMDHENMFWYRQDPGLGLRLIYFSYDVKMKEKGDIPEGYSVSREKKERFSLILESASTNQTSMYLCASSRDRSNQPQHFGDGTRLSIL.